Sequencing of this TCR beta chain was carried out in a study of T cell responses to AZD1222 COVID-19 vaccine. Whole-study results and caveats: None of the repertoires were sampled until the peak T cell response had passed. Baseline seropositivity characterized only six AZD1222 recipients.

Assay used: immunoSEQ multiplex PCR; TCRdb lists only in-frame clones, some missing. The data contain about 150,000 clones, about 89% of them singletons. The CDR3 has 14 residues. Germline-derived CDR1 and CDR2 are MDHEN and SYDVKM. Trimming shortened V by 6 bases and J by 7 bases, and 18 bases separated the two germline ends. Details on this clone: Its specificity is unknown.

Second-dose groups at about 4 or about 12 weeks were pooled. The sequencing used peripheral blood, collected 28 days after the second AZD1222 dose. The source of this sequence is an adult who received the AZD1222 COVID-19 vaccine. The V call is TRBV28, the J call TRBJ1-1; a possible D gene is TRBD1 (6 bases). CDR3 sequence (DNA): TGTGCCAGCAGCCGAAACAGGGAATTTTTTGAAGCTTTCTTT. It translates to CASSRNREFFEAFF.